This T cell receptor beta chain was identified in a study of technical replicates of blood from a few donors (TCRdb year 2017). Including cysteine and phenylalanine, the CDR3 has 16 amino acids. Only the CDR3 DNA stays, 48 bases, in frame from base 1. V has 4 bases trimmed and J has 3 bases trimmed; junction bases matching no gene number 8. From the germline V gene, CDR1 is SGHVS and CDR2 is FQNEAQ. Library construction relied on the immunoSEQ multiplex PCR assay. Entries here come from immuneACCESS through TCRdb and include only in-frame sequences with V and J called. Some clones fail to appear in such tables; in the studies checked, an unresolved V gene covers under half of the shortfall, and the cause of the remainder is unknown. Here the sample has approximately 74,000 clones; about 90% occur a single time. The top ten hold 4% to 5% of the sample. Turning to this clone: Its antigen target is currently unknown. Base qualities were left out, and no much larger clone turns up one base away.

The clonotype comes from a human donor in good health. Some clones in this sample may be carry-over from other donors' samples. The chain couples TRBV7-8 to TRBJ1-5; the junction holds 8 bases that match TRBD1. Sequencing used PBMCs. The CDR3 region has the sequence CASSWLGTGPNQPQHF. In nucleotide form, the sequence is TGTGCCAGCAGCTGGTTAGGGACAGGCCCCAATCAGCCCCAGCATTTT.